These 27 T cell receptor beta chains were all obtained from the same sample, sequenced in a study of blood T cell repertoires in COVID-19. Clones were sequenced by immunoSEQ multiplex PCR, and TCRdb holds only the in-frame ones, with some missing. The repertoire has 35,000 to 45,000 clones, almost 85% of them found once; the top ten carry roughly an eighth. Sequencing used peripheral blood. These receptors were collected from a human donor in a cohort sampled during active COVID-19.

The chain employs TRBV19 and TRBJ1-6; tentative D call: TRBD1 (5 bases). The CDR3 has 12 amino acids. From germline, CDR1 is LNHDA and CDR2 SQIVND (reference sequence). V lost 4 bases and J 7 bases, leaving 5 bases between the germline ends. Written as DNA, the CDR3 is TGTGCCAGTAGTAACAGGAATTCACCCCTCCACTTT. It specifies CASSNRNSPLHF. The variable domain in full, completed from reference TRBV19 and TRBJ1-6, reads DGGITQSPKYLFRKEGQNVTLSCEQNLNHDAMYWYRQDPGQGLRLIYYSQIVNDFQKGDIAEGYSVSREKKESFPLTVTSAQKNPTAFYLCASSNRNSPLHFGNGTRLTVT.

In its sample, this clone was seen a few times. V usage is TRBV7-6 and J usage is TRBJ2-1; 9 bases match TRBD2. V shed 4 bases and J 2 bases; nucleotides not matched to a gene: 3. The CDR3 has 15 amino acids. The germline gives CDR1 SGHVS, CDR2 FNYEAQ. The CDR3 protein is CASSYSGRAYNEQFF. The CDR3 DNA sequence: TGTGCCAGCAGCTATAGCGGGAGAGCCTACAATGAGCAGTTCTTC.

This chain joins TRBV21-1 and TRBJ2-1; the table calls TRBD2, which could not be checked here. TRBV21-1 is annotated as a pseudogene. This CDR3 has 20 residues. The CDR3 sequence is CASSKERGLMASGFYNEQFF. Here the CDR3 DNA reads TGTGCCAGCAGCAAAGAAAGGGGTTTGATGGCTAGCGGATTTTACAATGAGCAGTTCTTC.

The V call is TRBV24-1, the J call TRBJ2-3; 7 positions agree with TRBD2. The V gene's germline CDR1 is KGHDR and CDR2 SFDVKD. The CDR3 loop spans 14 amino acids. Losses at the gene ends were 4 bases for V and 5 bases for J; bases not matched to a gene: 5. The CDR3 reads CATSDAGAVDTQYF. The DNA for the CDR3 is TGTGCCACCAGTGACGCGGGAGCGGTAGATACGCAGTATTTT.

This sequence joins TRBV15 and TRBJ2-1; 9 nucleotides line up with TRBD1. The CDR3 runs 17 residues. CDR1 is LNHNV, CDR2 YYDKDF, per germline (reference sequence). Losses at the gene ends were 3 bases for V and 3 bases for J; bases not matched to a gene: 9. Written as DNA, the CDR3 is TGTGCCACCAGCAGCCCCTTCCGGGACAGGGTCTACAATGAGCAGTTCTTC. It encodes CATSSPFRDRVYNEQFF. Full variable domain (outside the CDR3, taken from reference TRBV15 and TRBJ2-1): DAMVIQNPRYQVTQFGKPVTLSCSQTLNHNVMYWYQQKSSQAPKLLFHYYDKDFNNEADTPDNFQSRRPNTSFCFLDIRSPGLGDTAMYLCATSSPFRDRVYNEQFFGPGTRLTVL.

V gene TRBV30 combines with J gene TRBJ2-1; the match to TRBD2 covers 12 bases. Germline V gene data show CDR1 as GTSNPN and CDR2 as SVGIG (reference sequence). V lost 4 bases and J lost 6; bases outside the gene matches: 4. The CDR3 contains 14 residues. The CDR3 nucleotides are TGTGCCTGGAAACGGACTAGCGGGGCCAATGAGCAGTTCTTC. Its protein is CAWKRTSGANEQFF.

V is TRBV29-1 and J is TRBJ2-3; tentative D call: TRBD1 (5 bases). Germline assignment: CDR1 SQVTM and CDR2 ANQGSEA. Trimming removed 4 bases at V and 2 bases at J, with 13 bases between. The CDR3 loop spans 14 amino acids. The CDR3 region has the DNA TGCAGCGTTGTATCAGGGTTAACCACAGATACGCAGTATTTT. Protein product: CSVVSGLTTDTQYF.

The chain employs TRBV19 and TRBJ1-2; weak D call: TRBD1 (5 bases). Germline lookup yields CDR1 LNHDA and CDR2 SQIVND (reference sequence). Deletions cut 4 bases from V and 4 bases from J, with 10 bases between. This CDR3 is 13 amino acids long. The CDR3 sequence is CASSTDGGYGYTF. DNA for the CDR3: TGTGCCAGTAGTACTGACGGGGGCTATGGCTACACCTTC.

The gene calls are TRBV4-1 and TRBJ2-7, with D possibly TRBD1 on 6 matching bases. Germline V gene data show CDR1 as MGHRA and CDR2 as YSYEKL. This CDR3 region has 14 residues. V was pared by 1 base and J by 1 base, with 8 bases between. For the CDR3, the DNA is TGCGCCAGCAGCCAAGCACAGGGTTCCTACGAGCAGTACTTC. Translated, it gives CASSQAQGSYEQYF.

V usage is TRBV7-8 and J usage is TRBJ2-5; TRBD2 aligns across 11 bases. In germline, CDR1 is SGHVS, CDR2 FQNEAQ. This CDR3 has 15 residues. With V trimmed by 3 bases and J by 5 bases, 5 bases remained unmatched. The CDR3 is CASSLGLAETETQYF. CDR3 coding DNA: TGTGCCAGCAGCTTGGGACTAGCGGAGACGGAGACCCAGTACTTC.

The chain couples TRBV19 to TRBJ2-7; D gene uncertain. This CDR3 region has 14 residues. The germline CDR1 and CDR2 sequences are LNHDA and SQIVND (reference sequence). The ends were cut back, 3 bases at V and 2 bases at J, with 11 bases in the middle. CDR3 residues: CASSMSRMAYEQYF. In nucleotides, the CDR3 is TGTGCCAGTAGTATGAGCAGGATGGCCTACGAGCAGTACTTC.

V gene TRBV6-6 combines with J gene TRBJ2-2; D remains ambiguous. The V end lost 2 bases, the J end lost 9 bases, and 10 bases lay between the germline ends. Germline V gene sequence: CDR1 MNHNY, CDR2 SVGAGI (reference sequence). The CDR3 has 13 amino acids. The CDR3 here is CASSYNGPRELFF. The CDR3 DNA reads TGTGCCAGCAGTTACAACGGTCCCAGGGAGCTGTTTTTT.

The gene calls are TRBV11-1 and TRBJ2-7, with a tentative D call TRBD1 (5 bases). Trimming shortened V by 4 bases and J by 6 bases, and 19 bases separated the two germline ends. CDR3 length equals 15 residues. Germline CDR1 SGHAT, CDR2 FQDESV (reference sequence). The CDR3 is CASSSVTSIQGEQYF. In DNA form, the CDR3 reads TGTGCCAGCAGCTCAGTTACTTCTATTCAGGGCGAGCAGTACTTC. Full variable domain (remainder filled in from reference TRBV11-1 and TRBJ2-7): EAEVAQSPRYKITEKSQAVAFWCDPISGHATLYWYRQILGQGPELLVQFQDESVVDDSQLPKDRFSAERLKGVDSTLKIQPAELGDSAMYLCASSSVTSIQGEQYFGPGTRLTVT.

The CDR3 DNA is TGTGCCAGCAGTCGTCCCGGGACTAGCGGCACAGATACGCAGTATTTT. Its translation: CASSRPGTSGTDTQYF. The J gene is TRBJ2-3, the V gene TRBV28, with TRBD2 identical over 10 bases. The CDR3 loop spans 16 amino acids. V dropped 5 bases and J dropped 1; count of bases not matched to a gene: 6. Germline CDR1 reads MDHEN; CDR2 reads SYDVKM.

This chain links TRBV6-5 with TRBJ1-2, with 8 positions matching TRBD1. With V trimmed by 0 bases and J by 11 bases, 8 bases remained unmatched. The CDR3 totals 14 residues. Germline V gene sequence: CDR1 MNHEY, CDR2 SVGAGI. CDR3 region: CASSYSTGEVAYTF. CDR3 nucleotide sequence: TGTGCCAGCAGTTACTCGACAGGGGAGGTGGCGTACACCTTC.

In this sample, this clone turned up once. The V and J genes are TRBV18 and TRBJ2-7; 9 bases align to TRBD1. Germline V gene lookup returns CDR1 KGHSH and CDR2 LQKENI. The CDR3 extends over 14 amino acids. Unmatched junction bases numbered 2, after V lost 1 base and J lost 4 bases. The CDR3 spells CASSPHRGQYEQYF. CDR3 sequence (DNA): TGTGCCAGCTCACCACACAGGGGGCAGTACGAGCAGTACTTC.

This clone was counted a single time. The CDR3 sequence is CASSSPGWGLNEKLFF. CDR3 sequence (DNA): TGTGCCAGTAGTTCCCCAGGTTGGGGACTTAATGAAAAACTGTTTTTT. The V gene is TRBV19, the J gene TRBJ1-4; a possible D gene is TRBD1 (5 bases). V lost 5 bases and J 4 bases, leaving 17 bases between the germline ends. The CDR3 extends over 16 amino acids. Germline V lookup: CDR1 LNHDA, CDR2 SQIVND (reference sequence).

V gene TRBV7-2 combines with J gene TRBJ1-1, with TRBD1 matching 7 bases. The V gene's germline CDR1 is SGHTA and CDR2 FQGNSA. The V gene end was trimmed by 3 bases and the J gene end by 4 bases; junction bases not matched to a gene: 5. This CDR3 has 14 amino acids. DNA of the CDR3: TGTGCCAGCAGCTTGACAGGGTTGAGCACTGAAGCTTTCTTT. This translates into CASSLTGLSTEAFF.

The J gene is TRBJ1-4, the V gene TRBV6-5, with no clear D. Germline V gene lookup returns CDR1 MNHEY and CDR2 SVGAGI. This CDR3 contains 16 residues. Trimming pared 2 bases from V and 6 bases from J, leaving 16 bases between. CDR3 nucleotides: TGTGCCAGCAGTTACGCCTACAGCGGGAGGGATGAAAAACTGTTTTTT. Encoded protein: CASSYAYSGRDEKLFF.

This chain uses TRBV5-8 with TRBJ1-5; weak D call: TRBD1 (5 bases). Trimming took off 5 bases at V and 6 bases at J, with 21 bases between the two ends. This CDR3 comprises 16 residues. The germline V gene has CDR1 SGHTS and CDR2 YDEGEE. This chain's CDR3 is CASSSRQTLTSQPQHF. The CDR3 DNA reads TGTGCCAGCAGTTCTCGACAGACCTTAACAAGTCAGCCCCAGCATTTT.

The chain carries TRBV5-5 and TRBJ2-5; TRBD1 is a possible D gene (6 bases). From germline, CDR1 is SGHKS and CDR2 YYEKEE (reference sequence). Between the trimmed V and J ends, which lost 6 bases and 5 bases, there was a span of 14 bases. The CDR3 is 13 residues long. CDR3 nucleotide sequence: TGTGCCAGCACCGTGCAGGGGAAGGAGACCCAGTACTTC. It translates to CASTVQGKETQYF. The variable domain in full, with the rest retrieved from reference TRBV5-5 and TRBJ2-5, is DAGVTQSPTHLIKTRGQQVTLRCSPISGHKSVSWYQQVLGQGPQFIFQYYEKEERGRGNFPDRFSARQFPNYSSELNVNALLLGDSALYLCASTVQGKETQYFGPGTRLLVL.

The chain recombines TRBV19 with TRBJ1-1, with a tentative D call TRBD1 (5 bases). V shed 3 bases and J shed 0 bases, with 11 bases lying between them. CDR3 length equals 15 residues. From germline, CDR1 is LNHDA and CDR2 SQIVND (reference sequence). The CDR3 spells CASSIQGTMNTEAFF. CDR3 coding DNA: TGTGCCAGTAGTATCCAGGGCACAATGAACACTGAAGCTTTCTTT.

V is TRBV5-5 and J is TRBJ2-2; 8 bases map to TRBD1. Per the germline V gene, CDR1 is SGHKS and CDR2 is YYEKEE (reference sequence). With 1 base clipped from V and 0 bases from J, the junction kept 2 bases outside the gene matches. The CDR3 consists of 16 residues. The CDR3 region has the DNA TGTGCCAGCAGCTTGAACAGGGGGTCGAACACCGGGGAGCTGTTTTTT. This translates into CASSLNRGSNTGELFF.

The V and J genes are TRBV6-1 and TRBJ2-1, with 7 bases lining up with TRBD1. Germline V lookup: CDR1 MNHNS, CDR2 SASEGT. Trimming removed 3 bases from V and 3 bases from J; junction bases left unmatched: 2. The CDR3 runs 14 residues. The CDR3 DNA reads TGTGCCAGCAGTGAGACAGGGAGCTACAATGAGCAGTTCTTC. Residues: CASSETGSYNEQFF.

The chain links TRBV5-8 to TRBJ2-4, with 14 bases lining up with TRBD2. Germline V lookup: CDR1 SGHTS, CDR2 YDEGEE. V gave up 4 bases and J gave up 0 bases; unmatched junction bases: 6. This CDR3 comprises 18 residues. The CDR3 loop is CASSAGLAGDIAKNIQYF. DNA of the CDR3: TGTGCCAGCAGCGCGGGACTAGCGGGGGACATAGCCAAAAACATTCAGTACTTC. The variable domain in full, completed from reference TRBV5-8 and TRBJ2-4, reads EAGVTQSPTHLIKTRGQQATLRCSPISGHTSVYWYQQALGLGLQFLLWYDEGEERNRGNFPPRFSGRQFPNYSSELNVNALELEDSALYLCASSAGLAGDIAKNIQYFGAGTRLSVL.

CDR3 residues: CASSEPYGTDGYTF. The DNA of the CDR3 is TGCGCCAGCAGTGAGCCCTATGGGACAGATGGCTACACCTTC. This chain uses TRBV10-2 with TRBJ1-2; 7 positions match TRBD1. CDR1 is WSHSY and CDR2 is SAAADI in the germline V gene. This CDR3 has 14 amino acids. V lost 2 bases and J lost 6; bases outside the gene matches: 6.

Only one count was recorded for this clone. The rearrangement links TRBV28 to TRBJ2-5; D remains ambiguous. Germline V CDR1 and CDR2: MDHEN, SYDVKM. Trimming cost V 6 bases and J 4 bases, with 12 bases left between them. The CDR3 covers 13 residues. The CDR3 DNA is TGTGCCAGCAGAGTGGGCCGTCGAGAGACCCAGTACTTC. This sequence encodes CASRVGRRETQYF.